The 23 T cell receptor beta chains given below trace back to one sample, sequenced in a study of vaccination effects on CD4 cells after COVID-19. This table comes from immunoSEQ multiplex PCR, and its TCRdb copy is limited to in-frame clones, with some not included. The table has fewer than 50,000 clones, around 80% seen once; the top ten hold less than 2%. No antigen has been identified for these receptors. Before sequencing took place, the ViraFEST assay used viral peptide pools to expand antigen-specific CD4+ T cells. It was after approximately 11 days of culture that CD4+ T cells were isolated. Either the mRNA-1273 or the BNT162b2 vaccine was given to participants as two doses. Here the sequenced sample was CD4+ T cells from PBMCs cultured with HCoV-NL63 spike peptides, taken after COVID-19 vaccination. The source of these receptors is a human donor who received a COVID-19 vaccine. Some clones in this sample may be carry-over from other donors' samples.

The chain joins TRBV28 to TRBJ2-7; D assignment may be TRBD1 or TRBD2 (6 bases each). Germline CDR1 and CDR2: MDHEN and SYDVKM. V was shortened by 6 bases and J by 2 bases, with 14 bases between the two germline ends. The CDR3 is 14 amino acids. CDR3 coding DNA: TGTGCCAGCAGGAGCCGGGGGCCGACCTACGAGCAGTACGTC. It codes for CASRSRGPTYEQYV.

This chain joins TRBV5-1 and TRBJ2-3, with 7 bases matching TRBD1. With V trimmed by 3 bases and J by 0 bases, 7 bases remained unmatched. The CDR3 covers 16 residues. CDR1 and CDR2 from the germline V gene are SGHRS and YFSETQ. The CDR3 DNA is TGCGCCAGCAGCTGGCCGAACAGGGGTAGCACAGATACGCAGTATTTT. It codes for CASSWPNRGSTDTQYF.

The CDR3 region is CASSAGRTALAKNIQYF. The CDR3 coding sequence is TGTGCCAGCAGCGCGGGACGGACAGCCTTAGCCAAAAACATTCAGTACTTC. The chain joins TRBV21-1 to TRBJ2-4. TRBV21-1 represents a pseudogene. The CDR3 spans 17 residues.

CDR3 amino acids: CASSRKGTQISGANVLTF. DNA for the CDR3: TGTGCCAGCAGCCGAAAGGGGACACAGATCTCTGGGGCCAACGTCCTGACTTTC. V is TRBV9 and J is TRBJ2-6, with D possibly matching TRBD1 (6 bases). CDR3 length: 18 residues. Between the trimmed V and J ends, which lost 4 bases and 0 bases, there was a span of 17 bases. Germline-derived CDR1 and CDR2 are SGDLS and YYNGEE.

The V gene is TRBV5-4, the J gene TRBJ2-3; maybe TRBD2 (5 bases). V was clipped by 3 bases and J by 2 bases, with 7 bases between them. CDR1 and CDR2 (germline): SGHNT, YYREEE (reference sequence). This CDR3 spans 13 amino acids. The CDR3, as DNA: TGTGCCAGCAGCTCGGACTCCACAGATACGCAGTATTTT. This encodes CASSSDSTDTQYF.

The genes are TRBV24-1 and TRBJ2-2; 8 bases are shared with TRBD2. CDR3 length equals 16 residues. Trimming removed 5 bases from V and 4 bases from J; junction bases left unmatched: 8. Germline CDR1 and CDR2: KGHDR and SFDVKD. The CDR3 sequence: CATSVSGGLGTGELFF. The CDR3 DNA is TGTGCCACCAGTGTCTCGGGAGGGTTGGGCACCGGGGAGCTGTTTTTT.

This chain links TRBV10-2 with TRBJ2-2; 7 positions match TRBD1. V lost 4 bases and J lost 7; bases outside the gene matches: 3. The CDR3 length is 13 residues. The V gene's germline CDR1 is WSHSY and CDR2 SAAADI. DNA for the CDR3: TGCGCCAGCAGTGGGGACAGAAGCGGGGAGCTGTTTTTT. Translated, it gives CASSGDRSGELFF.

The CDR3 nucleotides are TGTGCCAGCAGCATAAAAGGGGGCCGGGAAAAACTGTTTTTT. Translating gives CASSIKGGREKLFF. This chain links TRBV25-1 with TRBJ1-4, with 7 positions matching TRBD1. V lost 6 bases, J lost 8 bases, and 9 bases stayed unmatched. The CDR3 runs to 14 residues. Per germline, CDR1 MGHDK and CDR2 SYGVNS.

The chain uses TRBV19 and TRBJ2-3; no clear D gene. The V gene lost 3 bases and the J gene lost 0 bases, with 10 bases spanning the gap. CDR3 size: 15 residues. Germline assignment: CDR1 LNHDA and CDR2 SQIVND (reference sequence). CDR3 loop: CASSIARVSTDTQYF. DNA of the CDR3: TGTGCCAGTAGTATTGCCCGAGTAAGCACAGATACGCAGTATTTT.

The chain uses TRBV10-2 and TRBJ2-2, with 8 positions matching TRBD2. The length of the CDR3 is 15 residues. Germline CDR1 and CDR2: WSHSY and SAAADI. Trimming took 1 base from V and 7 from J; bases not matched to a gene: 5. The CDR3: CASSEFSGVIGELFF. The CDR3 nucleotides are TGCGCCAGCAGTGAGTTTAGCGGGGTTATCGGGGAGCTGTTTTTT.

The rearrangement links TRBV28 to TRBJ2-5, with 10 bases lining up with TRBD2. The V gene end was trimmed by 7 bases and the J gene end by 5 bases; junction bases not matched to a gene: 7. The germline V gene has CDR1 MDHEN and CDR2 SYDVKM. The CDR3 is 14 amino acids. In nucleotides, the CDR3 is TGTGCCAGCAAGAGCGGGGGGGCCCGGGAGACCCAGTACTTC. Translated, it gives CASKSGGARETQYF.

V and J are TRBV6-5 and TRBJ1-4; the D is unclear. Germline lookup yields CDR1 MNHEY and CDR2 SVGAGI. V lost 8 bases and J 4 bases, leaving 11 bases between the germline ends. This CDR3 is built from 13 residues. Written as DNA, the CDR3 is TGTGCCAGCTCGGTACAGCATAATGAAAAACTGTTTTTT. Translated: CASSVQHNEKLFF.

The V and J genes are TRBV6-5 and TRBJ1-2, with a tentative D call TRBD1 (6 bases). The V and J ends lost 1 base and 2 bases respectively, with 11 bases between them. The V gene's germline CDR1 is MNHEY and CDR2 SVGAGI. The CDR3 extends over 15 amino acids. The CDR3 sequence: CASSYLGGQNYGYTF. The CDR3 coding sequence is TGTGCCAGCAGTTACTTAGGGGGGCAGAACTATGGCTACACCTTC.

The chain links TRBV6-5 to TRBJ2-3; 7 bases agree with TRBD1. V was pared by 6 bases and J by 3 bases, with 6 bases of the junction left unmatched. Per the germline V gene, CDR1 is MNHEY and CDR2 is SVGAGI. The length of the CDR3 is 14 residues. The CDR3 DNA follows: TGTGCCAGCAGGCCGACAGGGATAACAGATACGCAGTATTTT. Encoded protein: CASRPTGITDTQYF.

This chain connects TRBV6-5 to TRBJ2-7, with TRBD1 identical over 8 bases. V lost 0 bases, J lost 6 bases, and 7 bases stayed unmatched. The germline gives CDR1 MNHEY, CDR2 SVGAGI. CDR3 length equals 15 residues. The CDR3, as DNA: TGTGCCAGCAGTTACTCTCGGACAGGGAATGGCGAGCAGTACGTC. Its protein product is CASSYSRTGNGEQYV.

The chain combines TRBV3-1 (or the pseudogene TRBV3-2) with TRBJ2-1; maybe TRBD2 (5 bases). The CDR3 has 17 amino acids. The ends were cut back, 0 bases at V and 0 bases at J, with 12 bases in the middle. Germline V gene sequence: CDR1 LGHDT, CDR2 YNNKEL (reference sequence). CDR3 DNA sequence: TGTGCCAGCAGCCAAGACGGGGTCGCAAGCTCCTACAATGAGCAGTTCTTC. Amino acid sequence: CASSQDGVASSYNEQFF.

The chain uses TRBV6-5 and TRBJ1-1; tentatively, D is TRBD1 (6 bases). CDR3 size: 15 residues. Per the germline V gene, CDR1 is MNHEY and CDR2 is SVGAGI. Trimming took 5 bases from V and 5 from J, leaving 18 bases between them. CDR3 in amino acids: CASSTRQVRPTEAFF. CDR3 coding DNA: TGTGCCAGCAGTACCCGACAGGTTCGGCCGACTGAAGCTTTCTTT.

The chain carries TRBV29-1 and TRBJ1-1; 12 bases line up with TRBD1. The CDR3 spans 16 residues. Trimming removed 5 bases from V and 2 bases from J; junction bases left unmatched: 9. Germline values: CDR1 SQVTM, CDR2 ANQGSEA. The CDR3 DNA reads as TGCAGCGTTCCCGGGGGACAGGGGGCTTTAAACACTGAAGCTTTCTTT. It encodes CSVPGGQGALNTEAFF.

The rearrangement joins TRBV9 to TRBJ2-2, with TRBD2 matching 10 bases. Trimming removed 3 bases from V and 5 bases from J; junction bases left unmatched: 7. The germline CDR1 and CDR2 sequences are SGDLS and YYNGEE. CDR3 length: 16 amino acids. In nucleotides, the CDR3 is TGTGCCAGCAGCGCGAGAGCGGGGGGGATTACCGGGGAGCTGTTTTTT. Its translation is CASSARAGGITGELFF. Using reference TRBV9 and TRBJ2-2 for the parts outside the CDR3, the full variable domain is DSGVTQTPKHLITATGQRVTLRCSPRSGDLSVYWYQQSLDQGLQFLIQYYNGEERAKGNILERFSAQQFPDLHSELNLSSLELGDSALYFCASSARAGGITGELFFGEGSRLTVL.

This clone occurred a few times. The CDR3 loop is CASSFSYYEQYV. The CDR3 bases are TGTGCCAGCAGCTTCAGTTACTACGAGCAGTACGTC. The chain couples TRBV7-3 to TRBJ2-7; D not resolved. Trimming took 3 bases from V and 3 from J, leaving 6 bases between them. The CDR3 has 12 amino acids. Germline V gene sequence: CDR1 SGHTA, CDR2 FQGTGA.

This chain joins TRBV2 and TRBJ2-7; a possible D gene is TRBD1 (6 bases). V lost 6 bases, J lost 2 bases, and 14 bases lay in between. The germline V gene encodes CDR1 SNHLY and CDR2 FYNNEI. The CDR3 runs 14 residues. CDR3 amino acids: CASSLTGRAYEQYV. CDR3 in DNA: TGTGCCAGCAGCTTGACAGGTCGTGCCTACGAGCAGTACGTC.

V and J are TRBV7-6 and TRBJ1-3; D gene ambiguous. Per the germline V gene, CDR1 is SGHVS and CDR2 is FNYEAQ. Trimming shortened V by 0 bases and J by 4 bases, and 10 bases separated the two germline ends. The CDR3 runs to 15 residues. The CDR3, as DNA: TGTGCCAGCAGCTTAGCGCGGGCAGGAGGAAACACCATATATTTT. Protein sequence: CASSLARAGGNTIYF.

V and J are TRBV11-2 and TRBJ1-3, with D uncertain. The CDR3 loop spans 16 amino acids. V lost 1 base to trimming and J lost 2 bases, with 12 bases between them. CDR1 is SGHAT, CDR2 FQNNGV, per germline. Here the CDR3 reads CASSLGRTVAGNTIYF. For the CDR3, the DNA is TGTGCCAGCAGCTTAGGCCGAACCGTCGCTGGAAACACCATATATTTT.